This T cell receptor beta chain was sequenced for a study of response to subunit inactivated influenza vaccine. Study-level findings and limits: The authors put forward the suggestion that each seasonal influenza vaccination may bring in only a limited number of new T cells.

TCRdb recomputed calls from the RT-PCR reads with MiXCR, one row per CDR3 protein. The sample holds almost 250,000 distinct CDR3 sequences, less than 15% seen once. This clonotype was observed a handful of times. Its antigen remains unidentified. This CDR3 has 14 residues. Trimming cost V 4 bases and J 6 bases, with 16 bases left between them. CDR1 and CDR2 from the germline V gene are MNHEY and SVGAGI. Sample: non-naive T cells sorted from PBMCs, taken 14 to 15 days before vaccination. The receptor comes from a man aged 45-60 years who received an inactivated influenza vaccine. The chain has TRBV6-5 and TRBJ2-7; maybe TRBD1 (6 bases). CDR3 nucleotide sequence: TGTGCCAGCAGTTCTGCAGGGGTCTACTCCGAGCAGTACTTC. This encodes CASSSAGVYSEQYF.